This T cell receptor beta chain was recorded in a study of cytotoxic CD8 clonotypes in ibrutinib-treated CLL. TCRdb's copy holds only in-frame clones and misses some; the assay was immunoSEQ multiplex PCR. The sample carries about 160,000 clones, 70% to 90% recorded once. CDR1 and CDR2 (germline): LNHDA, SQIVND (reference sequence). The V end lost 6 bases, the J end lost 1 base, and 13 bases lay between the germline ends. This CDR3 comprises 15 residues. The source is a human donor with chronic lymphocytic leukemia. Sequenced material: PBMCs, taken at disease progression, from a patient treated with ibrutinib. V usage is TRBV19 and J usage is TRBJ1-3; TRBD1 might be the D (5 bases). CDR3 loop: CASSPLRGSGNTIYF. DNA of the CDR3: TGTGCCAGTAGCCCTCTACGGGGGTCTGGAAACACCATATATTTT.